This T cell receptor beta chain was observed in a study of shared clonotypes between healthy human individuals. Positive CCR7 selection of CD45RO-negative cells yielded the naive CD8 cells, and terminally differentiated effector memory CD45RA+ cells were excluded. Genomic DNA of every subset was divided equally among multiple immunoSEQ plates. Authors' methods: Because ImmunoSEQ provided only junction sequences with no quality scores, the filtering differed. Data came from immunoSEQ multiplex PCR; TCRdb stores just in-frame clones and leaves some out. That table gives V, J and clone size, and the DNA gave D and trimming. The table lists about 2.2 million clones, just over 90% of them singletons. The CDR3 has 18 residues. V was shortened by 0 bases and J by 0 bases, with 15 bases between the two germline ends. Per the germline V gene, CDR1 is LNHDA and CDR2 is SQIVND (reference sequence).

Sample: naive CD8+ T cells from PBMCs. The chain couples TRBV19 to TRBJ1-5; no reliable D call. This receptor was taken from a man aged 18 to 30 in good health. Some clones in this sample may be carry-over from other donors' samples. CDR3: CASSIEENRGYSNQPQHF. The CDR3 DNA is TGTGCCAGTAGTATAGAGGAAAATCGGGGTTATAGCAATCAGCCCCAGCATTTT. Full variable domain (missing parts from reference TRBV19 and TRBJ1-5): DGGITQSPKYLFRKEGQNVTLSCEQNLNHDAMYWYRQDPGQGLRLIYYSQIVNDFQKGDIAEGYSVSREKKESFPLTVTSAQKNPTAFYLCASSIEENRGYSNQPQHFGDGTRLSIL.